The clone carrying this T cell receptor beta chain was picked up a small number of times. TCRdb's copy holds only in-frame clones and misses some; the assay was immunoSEQ multiplex PCR. Altogether about 160,000 clones are present, 80% to 90% being singletons, with the ten largest covering around an eighth. CDR3 length equals 13 residues. Germline CDR1 is SGHVS and CDR2 is FNYEAQ. With 5 bases removed from V and 6 bases from J, the gap between germline ends came to 13 bases. The data were obtained in a study of blood T cell repertoires in COVID-19. About the research overall: Italy, Spain and the United States were the sources of the convalescent and acute COVID-19 samples. The analysed material was cDNA or gDNA that came from T cells, B-cell-depleted T cells, or PBMCs.

Followed over time, Seattle patients had been enrolled while infection was active. The rearrangement joins TRBV7-6 to TRBJ1-1, with D perhaps TRBD1 (5 bases). Sequencing was done on a sample of peripheral blood. The receptor's source is a young man with COVID-19, enrolled during active disease. CDR3 region: CASSPWTRAEAFF. CDR3 DNA: TGTGCCAGCAGCCCGTGGACAAGGGCTGAAGCTTTCTTT.